The clone carrying this T cell receptor beta chain was counted between two and nine times. This entry belongs to a study of blood T cell repertoires in COVID-19. Using immunoSEQ multiplex PCR, the repertoire was profiled, and TCRdb retains in-frame clones only, with some absent. The sample holds just over 250,000 clones; 91% are singletons and the top ten take 2.6%. This TCR derives from a person aged 18 to 35 with COVID-19, enrolled during active disease. What was sequenced was peripheral blood.

The CDR3 here is CASRRGQGFSYGYTF. The CDR3 DNA is TGTGCCAGCAGACGCGGACAGGGTTTTAGCTATGGCTACACCTTC. The chain has TRBV2 and TRBJ1-2; 8 bases map to TRBD1. The CDR3 is made up of 15 amino acids. Germline assignment: CDR1 SNHLY and CDR2 FYNNEI. The ends lost 6 bases at V and 4 bases at J; junction bases unmatched: 10.